The next 14 T cell receptor beta chains were all read from a single sample in a study of T cell responses to AZD1222 COVID-19 vaccine. This table comes from immunoSEQ multiplex PCR, and its TCRdb copy is limited to in-frame clones, with some not included. Of roughly 160,000 clones in the sample, 92% were seen once. Sequenced here: peripheral blood, sampled 28 days after the second AZD1222 dose. Receptors were obtained from an adult who received the AZD1222 COVID-19 vaccine.

This chain uses TRBV4-1 with TRBJ2-7; D is undetermined. The CDR3 has 17 amino acids. V lost 0 bases to trimming and J lost 0 bases, with 15 bases between them. The germline V gene encodes CDR1 MGHRA and CDR2 YSYEKL. The DNA of the CDR3 is TGCGCCAGCAGCCAAGATCCGAGACTGGACGCCTCCTACGAGCAGTACTTC. Translating it yields CASSQDPRLDASYEQYF.

The chain couples TRBV7-9 to TRBJ2-5; D call uncertain. Germline CDR1 and CDR2: SEHNR and FQNEAQ (reference sequence). The CDR3 extends over 13 amino acids. V lost 1 base, J lost 2 bases, and 5 bases lay in between. The CDR3 region has the DNA TGTGCCAGCAGCTTAGTACTACAAGAGACCCAGTACTTC. The encoded protein is CASSLVLQETQYF.

This chain links TRBV30 with TRBJ1-1; weak D call: TRBD1 (6 bases). CDR1 is GTSNPN, CDR2 SVGIG, per germline (reference sequence). The CDR3 contains 14 residues. The V gene lost 4 bases and the J gene lost 2 bases, with 14 bases spanning the gap. CDR3 protein: CAWTVGAFNTEAFF. In nucleotides, the CDR3 is TGTGCCTGGACCGTGGGGGCCTTTAACACTGAAGCTTTCTTT. Filled out from reference TRBV30 and TRBJ1-1, the complete variable domain reads SQTIHQWPATLVQPVGSPLSLECTVEGTSNPNLYWYRQAAGRGLQLLFYSVGIGQISSEVPQNLSASRPQDRQFILSSKKLLLSDSGFYLCAWTVGAFNTEAFFGQGTRLTVV.

Only a few counts were recorded for this clone. The chain employs TRBV7-3 and TRBJ1-3, with 7 nucleotides matching TRBD1. V shed 5 bases, J shed 4 bases, and the junction held 2 bases outside the gene matches. Germline CDR1 and CDR2: SGHTA and FQGTGA. This CDR3 contains 13 residues. The CDR3 spells CASSPQGGNTIYF. For the CDR3, the DNA is TGTGCCAGCAGCCCACAGGGGGGAAACACCATATATTTT.

This rearrangement joins TRBV2 to TRBJ2-4; the D call may be TRBD1 or TRBD2 (6 bases each). V was trimmed by 6 bases and J by 8 bases, leaving 14 bases between them. The CDR3 totals 13 residues. CDR1 and CDR2 from the germline V gene are SNHLY and FYNNEI. This CDR3 reads CASSPGGIYIQYF. Here the CDR3 DNA reads TGTGCCAGCAGCCCCGGGGGCATATACATTCAGTACTTC.

CDR3 bases: TGTGCCAGCAGCTTGAGTAGGGAGAGTCAGCCCCAGCATTTT. It encodes CASSLSRESQPQHF. The V gene is TRBV5-6, the J gene TRBJ1-5; D gene uncertain. V shed 1 base and J shed 6 bases, with 11 bases lying between them. Germline CDR1 reads SGHDT; CDR2 reads YYEEEE. The CDR3 consists of 14 residues.

The chain carries TRBV29-1 and TRBJ1-2; D is unclear. The germline V and J ends were trimmed by 3 bases and 0 bases, with 2 bases remaining between them. There are 11 residues in the CDR3. Germline V gene data show CDR1 as SQVTM and CDR2 as ANQGSEA. CDR3 bases: TGCAGCGTTGAGTCTAACTATGGCTACACCTTC. Its protein product is CSVESNYGYTF.

V usage is TRBV7-3 and J usage is TRBJ2-1, with unresolved D. V lost 5 bases and J lost 2, with 10 bases in between. This CDR3 spans 14 amino acids. Germline values: CDR1 SGHTA, CDR2 FQGTGA. The CDR3 reads CASSLGRAYNEQFF. The CDR3 nucleotides are TGTGCCAGCAGCCTTGGACGAGCCTACAATGAGCAGTTCTTC.

In this sample, this clone turned up once. The chain recombines TRBV11-2 with TRBJ1-2; 11 bases fit TRBD1. CDR3 length: 18 amino acids. Germline-derived CDR1 and CDR2 are SGHAT and FQNNGV. The J segment lost 4 bases and the V segment lost 5 bases, leaving 15 bases of the junction unmatched. CDR3 DNA sequence: TGTGCCAGCAGCGCCGGAGGTCGGACAGGGGGCGTTCTCTATGGCTACACCTTC. As protein: CASSAGGRTGGVLYGYTF.

The CDR3 sequence: CASSSGLFTDTQYF. CDR3 coding DNA: TGTGCCAGCAGCTCTGGACTGTTCACAGATACGCAGTATTTT. This sequence joins TRBV7-2 and TRBJ2-3, with D tentatively TRBD2 (5 bases). The length of the CDR3 is 14 residues. V shed 4 bases and J shed 2 bases, with 10 bases lying between them. Germline V gene sequence: CDR1 SGHTA, CDR2 FQGNSA.

Regarding this clone: The same CDR3 is also encoded by other DNA sequences in this sample. The CDR3 region is CASSLTGGNYGYTF. The CDR3 DNA reads as TGTGCCAGCAGCTTGACAGGGGGCAACTATGGCTACACCTTC. The chain has TRBV7-2 and TRBJ1-2, with TRBD1 identical over 10 bases. Germline V gene sequence: CDR1 SGHTA, CDR2 FQGNSA. With V trimmed by 3 bases and J by 2 bases, 0 bases remained unmatched. The CDR3 spans 14 residues.

The V gene is TRBV30, the J gene TRBJ2-3, with D possibly TRBD2 on 6 matching bases. V was cut by 3 bases and J by 4 bases, with 11 bases left in between. This CDR3 has 13 amino acids. Germline CDR1 reads GTSNPN; CDR2 reads SVGIG (reference sequence). The CDR3 sequence: CAWRGGPSDTQYF. The CDR3 DNA reads as TGTGCCTGGAGGGGGGGACCATCAGATACGCAGTATTTT.

This chain uses TRBV2 with TRBJ2-6; D is tentatively TRBD1 or TRBD2 (6 bases each). V was trimmed by 0 bases and J by 0 bases, leaving 21 bases between them. Germline V gives CDR1 SNHLY, CDR2 FYNNEI. This CDR3 has 21 amino acids. The CDR3 region has the DNA TGTGCCAGCAGTGAAGCTCGGCCTAGCGAAGTGGGGGCCTCTGGGGCCAACGTCCTGACTTTC. This codes for CASSEARPSEVGASGANVLTF. Full variable domain (rest looked up from reference TRBV2 and TRBJ2-6): EPEVTQTPSHQVTQMGQEVILRCVPISNHLYFYWYRQILGQKVEFLVSFYNNEISEKSEIFDDQFSVERPDGSNFTLKIRSTKLEDSAMYFCASSEARPSEVGASGANVLTFGAGSRLTVL.

The chain combines TRBV19 with TRBJ1-5; 7 nucleotides agree with TRBD1. Trimming removed 6 bases from V and 3 bases from J; junction bases left unmatched: 8. This CDR3 is 15 amino acids long. Germline CDR1 and CDR2: LNHDA and SQIVND (reference sequence). Here the CDR3 reads CASSEGGHYNQPQHF. CDR3 sequence (DNA): TGTGCCAGTAGCGAAGGGGGCCATTACAATCAGCCCCAGCATTTT.